A selection of T cell receptor beta chains follows, all from one sample in a study of human T cells and chemical hapten exposure. TCRdb re-derived calls from the RACE reads in MiXCR, one entry per CDR3 protein. The sample has more than 100,000 distinct CDR3 sequences; approximately 15% are singletons. The material was whole blood, obtained in connection with sensitization to the hapten diphenylcyclopropenone (DPC). All receptors come from a woman aged 18-30 years with alopecia areata. Some clones in this sample may be carry-over from other donors' samples. The CDR3 runs from the conserved cysteine through the conserved F or W. Fields, in order: J gene, V gene, CDR3 protein.

J gene: TRBJ2-1; V gene: TRBV14; CDR3 protein: CASSQFGYNEQFF
J gene: TRBJ1-5; V gene: TRBV20-1; CDR3 protein: CSASRGQPQHF
J gene: TRBJ1-2; V gene: TRBV18; CDR3 protein: CASSPVTGGGNGYTF
J gene: TRBJ2-3; V gene: TRBV20-1; CDR3 protein: CSALRQGRGTDTQYF
J gene: TRBJ1-4; V gene: TRBV7-2; CDR3 protein: CASSSTGVGEKLFF
J gene: TRBJ2-7; V gene: TRBV11-2; CDR3 protein: CASSSGGASFYEQYF
J gene: TRBJ1-2; V gene: TRBV12-3/TRBV12-4; CDR3 protein: CASSHQLYGYTF
J gene: TRBJ1-5; V gene: TRBV5-8; CDR3 protein: CASSQFGSGSNQPQHF
J gene: TRBJ1-2; V gene: TRBV30; CDR3 protein: CAWSVFNRVDGYTF
J gene: TRBJ2-2; V gene: TRBV12-5; CDR3 protein: CASGDRGTNTGELFF
J gene: TRBJ1-5; V gene: TRBV9; CDR3 protein: CASSAGTGVQPQHF
J gene: TRBJ1-2; V gene: TRBV10-2; CDR3 protein: CASLRDRSYGYTF
J gene: TRBJ2-2; V gene: TRBV20-1; CDR3 protein: CSATSGVLAGVTGELFF
J gene: TRBJ2-3; V gene: TRBV7-2; CDR3 protein: CASSSGGAGNTQYF
J gene: TRBJ2-7; V gene: TRBV4-3; CDR3 protein: CASSQVLTGDYEQYF
J gene: TRBJ1-2; V gene: TRBV10-3; CDR3 protein: CAISGGVLYGYTF
J gene: TRBJ1-5; V gene: TRBV5-1; CDR3 protein: CASSLGTPNSNQPQHF
J gene: TRBJ2-2; V gene: TRBV24-1; CDR3 protein: CATSGHTGELFF
J gene: TRBJ1-1; V gene: TRBV6-2/TRBV6-3; CDR3 protein: CASKDRGPPRRAFF
J gene: TRBJ2-3; V gene: TRBV2; CDR3 protein: CASSAGTGMGDTQYF
J gene: TRBJ2-1; V gene: TRBV4-1; CDR3 protein: CASSQDGGGSYNEQFF
J gene: TRBJ1-1; V gene: TRBV2; CDR3 protein: CASSEKGRSNTEAFF
J gene: TRBJ1-1; V gene: TRBV29-1; CDR3 protein: CSGVTSEAFF
J gene: TRBJ2-2; V gene: TRBV4-3; CDR3 protein: CASSQTSGGYRTGELFF
J gene: TRBJ1-5; V gene: TRBV30; CDR3 protein: CAWSPGRDNQPQHF
J gene: TRBJ2-4; V gene: TRBV20-1; CDR3 protein: CSAKMGAKNIQYF
J gene: TRBJ1-5; V gene: TRBV6-6; CDR3 protein: CASSYAPDQPQHF
J gene: TRBJ1-1; V gene: TRBV29-1; CDR3 protein: CSVEENTEAFF
J gene: TRBJ1-6; V gene: TRBV27; CDR3 protein: CASSLSIYSPLHF
J gene: TRBJ1-2; V gene: TRBV3-1; CDR3 protein: CASSQGSSGHLYGYTF
J gene: TRBJ2-7; V gene: TRBV11-2; CDR3 protein: CASSLWPYEQYF